Listed below are T cell receptor beta chains from one sample, sequenced in a study of blood T cell repertoires in COVID-19. Profiled with immunoSEQ multiplex PCR; TCRdb holds only in-frame clones, not every one. Of 130,000 to 150,000 clones detected, more than 75% appear once; the ten largest clones hold about 9.4%. The sequenced material came from peripheral blood. The receptor set was obtained from a woman between 45 and 60 years old with active or convalescent COVID-19. Each CDR3 is given with its conserved first and last residue.

cdr3_aa v_call
CASKGDRVKNIQYF TRBV21-1
CASSPGQGKAGYTF TRBV25-1
CAISDSGSSYEQYF TRBV10-3
CASSDWDWGDYEQYF TRBV2
CASSSTLGQGNTEAFF TRBV5-1
CASSDPGTGEYGNTIYF TRBV6-1
CASSFRGEETQYF TRBV7-2
CASSLSGQPQITNEKLFF TRBV28
CASSPSVDGANTGELFF TRBV5-4
CASSLVVTSQGEQFF TRBV11-1
CASSSQQGFGYTF TRBV12-3/TRBV12-4
CASSPGEGFMGQPQHF TRBV18
CASSLGTGGSLTPTSDTQYF TRBV5-1
CASNSPGQGDYEQYF TRBV28
CASSNQGSGNTIYF TRBV27
CASRTGQHNTEAFF TRBV3-1/TRBV3-2
CASSLARAGELFF TRBV5-5
CASTTSRGQRAFF TRBV6-5
CASSPDYSDTQYF TRBV5-8
CASSFGTLGGQGHEQYF TRBV7-8
CASSEGGGPGANVLTF TRBV6-1
CASSQGPRGLTTVAFF TRBV4-2
CASSLSSQGSYEQYF TRBV27
CASSQGGARTDTQYF TRBV7-9
CASSVGRSYNEQFF TRBV2
CASSLDWPNRGTEAFF TRBV7-9
CASSKGPRDYGYTF TRBV11-2
CASSGTHGTSSYEQYF TRBV7-9
CASSQEWGGNSYEQYF TRBV4-3
CASSQDQRMGRTLYEQYF TRBV3-1/TRBV3-2
CASRATRAEAFF TRBV7-9
CASSPPTSGSRYEQFF TRBV18
CASRSGGLAGSTDTQYF TRBV28
CASSPLWDRVHEQYF TRBV3-1/TRBV3-2
CASRGTGSIYNSPLHF TRBV2
CASSFRGQETQYF TRBV12-3/TRBV12-4
CASSLEAGGPVYEQYF TRBV7-2
CASSLGQGNQPQHF TRBV7-9
CASSSPPGTFPVTDTQYF TRBV7-2
CASSPTGANTEAFF TRBV7-3
CASSQDTPSSYEQYF TRBV3-1/TRBV3-2
CASSLTPILQGGFNEQFF TRBV7-9
CASSTRQGDQPQHF TRBV7-2
CASSGRDRGFYGYTF TRBV6-2/TRBV6-3
CASSLGTLTGNEQFF TRBV5-1
CATREGNTEAFF TRBV2
CASSQDSGTQYF TRBV4-3
CASSRQGPPEGFF TRBV7-8
CASSFQGAGNTEAFF TRBV13
CASSPTMQGEQYF TRBV27
CASSLRGADEQYF TRBV7-9